The clone carrying this T cell receptor (beta chain) has at least ten counts. The antigen is undetermined. Previously described methods and listed TCR primers were used for bulk TCR libraries. TCRdb passed the PCR reads through MiXCR, listing each CDR3 protein once. The sample yields about half a million distinct CDR3 sequences, over 20% seen once. The sample originates from a study of molecular identifiers for immune sequencing clone quantification. Findings of the study overall: Among effectors, clones above 20 RNA copies held over 98% of molecules; among naive cells, under 1%. Spiked Jurkat TCR RNA originating from one cell could reportedly be identified amid approximately 900,000 naive cells.

Material: naive CD8+ T cells from blood, with Jurkat cell RNA spiked in. Subset in this sample: FACS-sorted CD8+CD4-CCR7+CD45RA+ naive T cells. This TCR derives from a human donor in good health. Some libraries in this study had Jurkat cell RNA spiked in.

The CDR3 coding sequence is TGTGCCAGCAGTTTAGGGCGTTTGCAGGTACGGACAGATACGCAGTATTTT. This gives the protein CASSLGRLQVRTDTQYF. The chain uses TRBV28 and TRBJ2-3, with D hard to call. The V gene lost 2 bases and the J gene lost 3 bases, with 18 bases spanning the gap. The CDR3 covers 17 residues. Looked up from germline, CDR1 is MDHEN and CDR2 is SYDVKM.